The following is a TCR beta chain sequence with its context. Its antigen is undetermined. Donors likely had unrecorded immune exposures despite being nominally healthy when sampled. 60 Vbeta and 13 Jbeta primers were used in PCR. Sequencing used immunoSEQ multiplex PCR; TCRdb keeps in-frame clones, though not all of them. This sample has about 65,000 clones, with 62% found just once. This CDR3 comprises 14 residues. Per germline, CDR1 SQVTM and CDR2 ANQGSEA. V was cut by 1 base and J by 2 bases, with 12 bases left in between. These data originate in a study of cytomegalovirus exposure and HLA in healthy donors. Whole-study results and caveats: Solely CMV serostatus was available to characterize immune exposure. The study put 150 to 200 TCR beta chains on its list as cytomegalovirus-associated. Equally common other TCR beta chains were less clonally expanded than HLA-associated ones, a later analysis found.

Sequenced sample: PBMCs. The chain carries TRBV29-1 and TRBJ2-7; possible D gene TRBD1, 5 bases. The source of this sequence is a man younger than 45 in good health and CMV-seronegative. The CDR3 reads CSVEGPDRPYEQYF. As DNA, the CDR3 is TGCAGCGTTGAAGGTCCAGACAGACCCTACGAGCAGTACTTC.